Below, 31 T cell receptor beta chains from the same sample are listed, as sequenced in a study of blood T cell repertoires in COVID-19. The assay was immunoSEQ multiplex PCR, and TCRdb's table has in-frame clones only and misses some. This sample yields about 140,000 clones, of which around 80% are seen a single time; 1.5% to 2% belongs to the top ten. Source material: PBMCs or T cells enriched from blood (not recorded which). The receptors here all came from a woman between 18 and 29 years old who had been exposed to COVID-19.

The chain employs TRBV7-9 and TRBJ2-5; 8 bases match TRBD1. The V segment lost 5 bases and the J segment 5 bases; nucleotides outside the gene matches: 10. The CDR3 loop spans 15 amino acids. In germline, CDR1 is SEHNR, CDR2 FQNEAQ (reference sequence). CDR3 DNA: TGTGCCAGCAGCATGTCCAGGGGGCGACGGGAGACCCAGTACTTC. This codes for CASSMSRGRRETQYF.

This clone occurred a few times. The chain links TRBV9 to TRBJ2-2; D might be TRBD1 (6 bases). The CDR3 spans 16 residues. The V gene lost 0 bases and the J gene lost 2 bases, with 11 bases spanning the gap. Germline assignment: CDR1 SGDLS and CDR2 YYNGEE. In DNA form, the CDR3 reads TGTGCCAGCAGCGTAGTAGGGGGAACTAACACCGGGGAGCTGTTTTTT. Encoded protein: CASSVVGGTNTGELFF.

The chain carries TRBV19 and TRBJ1-1; perhaps TRBD1 as D (5 bases). V lost 6 bases to trimming and J lost 5 bases, with 13 bases between them. This CDR3 is 13 amino acids long. Germline CDR1 is LNHDA and CDR2 is SQIVND (reference sequence). CDR3 region: CASSRDLWTEAFF. CDR3 in DNA: TGTGCCAGTAGCAGGGATTTGTGGACTGAAGCTTTCTTT.

This sequence joins TRBV19 and TRBJ1-2; no clear D gene. Germline V lookup: CDR1 LNHDA, CDR2 SQIVND (reference sequence). V was trimmed by 0 bases and J by 0 bases, leaving 11 bases between them. The CDR3 sequence is 16 residues long. CDR3 in amino acids: CASSIDFTASNYGYTF. Written as DNA, the CDR3 is TGTGCCAGTAGTATAGACTTTACAGCTTCTAACTATGGCTACACCTTC.

V gene TRBV5-1 combines with J gene TRBJ2-1; 8 nucleotides align to TRBD2. The V and J ends lost 3 bases and 2 bases, in that order; junction bases with no gene match: 1. The germline V gene has CDR1 SGHRS and CDR2 YFSETQ. The CDR3 runs to 14 residues. CDR3 nucleotides: TGCGCCAGCAGCTATAGCGGGGCCTACAATGAGCAGTTCTTC. Amino acid sequence: CASSYSGAYNEQFF.

The CDR3 bases are TGTGCCAGCAGCCCCACAGGGGGTAATCAGCCCCAGCATTTT. Its translation is CASSPTGGNQPQHF. The chain uses TRBV25-1 and TRBJ1-5; 8 bases fit TRBD1. The ends lost 6 bases at V and 4 bases at J; junction bases unmatched: 5. CDR3 length: 14 residues. Germline V lookup: CDR1 MGHDK, CDR2 SYGVNS.

V usage is TRBV24-1 and J usage is TRBJ1-2, with no clear D. V was shortened by 3 bases and J by 7 bases, with 14 bases between the two germline ends. Germline assignment: CDR1 KGHDR and CDR2 SFDVKD. This CDR3 spans 14 amino acids. This chain's CDR3 is CATSDARGGFGYTF. The CDR3, as DNA: TGTGCCACCAGTGATGCCAGAGGAGGGTTTGGCTACACCTTC.

The gene calls are TRBV6-5 and TRBJ2-1; 8 bases map to TRBD2. This CDR3 has 12 residues. Germline CDR1 reads MNHEY; CDR2 reads SVGAGI. J gave up 14 bases and V 6 bases, and 9 bases lay outside the gene matches. The CDR3 region is CASRRAGAEEFF. In nucleotides, the CDR3 is TGTGCCAGCAGAAGAGCGGGGGCCGAAGAGTTCTTC.

V usage is TRBV5-1 and J usage is TRBJ2-1, with 8 bases matching TRBD2. With V trimmed by 0 bases and J by 10 bases, 12 bases remained unmatched. There are 16 residues in the CDR3. Germline V gene sequence: CDR1 SGHRS, CDR2 YFSETQ. CDR3 loop: CASSLGLSGSFGEQFF. For the CDR3, the DNA is TGCGCCAGCAGCTTGGGACTGAGCGGGAGCTTTGGGGAGCAGTTCTTC. The entire variable domain, with the rest obtained from reference TRBV5-1 and TRBJ2-1, is as follows: KAGVTQTPRYLIKTRGQQVTLSCSPISGHRSVSWYQQTPGQGLQFLFEYFSETQRNKGNFPGRFSGRQFSNSRSEMNVSTLELGDSALYLCASSLGLSGSFGEQFFGPGTRLTVL.

This clone was observed a single time. The chain combines TRBV28 with TRBJ1-1, with D maybe TRBD1 (5 bases). V dropped 10 bases and J dropped 1 base, with 10 bases sitting between them. The CDR3 extends over 12 amino acids. The germline CDR1 and CDR2 sequences are MDHEN and SYDVKM. The CDR3 DNA follows: TGTGCCACACGGACACAGAACACTGAAGCTTTCTTT. Protein product: CATRTQNTEAFF.

V and J are TRBV9 and TRBJ1-1, with D possibly being TRBD1 (6 bases). The CDR3 covers 14 residues. V lost 2 bases and J 4 bases, leaving 12 bases between the germline ends. Per the germline V gene, CDR1 is SGDLS and CDR2 is YYNGEE. The CDR3: CASSVRLDSTEAFF. CDR3 bases: TGTGCCAGCAGCGTGAGGCTGGACAGCACTGAAGCTTTCTTT.

V is TRBV27 and J is TRBJ2-7; 12 bases match TRBD2. The germline CDR1 and CDR2 sequences are MNHEY and SMNVEV (reference sequence). This CDR3 comprises 15 residues. Germline trimming cut 5 bases from V and 3 bases from J; bases unmatched to any gene: 5. The CDR3 region is CASSTRTSGNYEQYF. The DNA for the CDR3 is TGTGCCAGCAGTACACGGACTAGCGGGAACTACGAGCAGTACTTC.

CDR3 amino acids: CSARQGPSYNEQFF. The DNA of the CDR3 is TGCAGCGCCCGACAGGGACCGTCCTACAATGAGCAGTTCTTC. The gene calls are TRBV29-1 and TRBJ2-1; the match to TRBD1 covers 7 bases. The V segment lost 7 bases and the J segment 1 base; nucleotides outside the gene matches: 7. The germline V gene has CDR1 SQVTM and CDR2 ANQGSEA. The CDR3 covers 14 residues.

The chain combines TRBV12-3 or TRBV12-4 with TRBJ2-7; 7 bases match TRBD1. V shed 5 bases and J 6 bases; nucleotides not matched to a gene: 7. The CDR3 has 13 amino acids. The CDR3 DNA reads as TGTGCCAGCAGTGTAACAGGGGTGAGCGAGCAGTACTTC. Amino acid sequence: CASSVTGVSEQYF.

The rearrangement links TRBV18 to TRBJ2-1; 9 positions match TRBD2. CDR1 KGHSH and CDR2 LQKENI come from the germline V gene. This CDR3 has 17 residues. V was clipped by 1 base and J by 6 bases; unmatched bases: 10. CDR3 bases: TGTGCCAGCTCACCACGGCTGGGGCGGGAGGGCCGCAATGAGCAGTTCTTC. Residues: CASSPRLGREGRNEQFF. Based on the CDR3 plus reference TRBV18 and TRBJ2-1, the full variable domain is NAGVMQNPRHLVRRRGQEARLRCSPMKGHSHVYWYRQLPEEGLKFMVYLQKENIIDESGMPKERFSAEFPKEGPSILRIQQVVRGDSAAYFCASSPRLGREGRNEQFFGPGTRLTVL.

The chain links TRBV7-6 to TRBJ1-1; the match to TRBD1 covers 9 bases. CDR1 and CDR2 from the germline V gene are SGHVS and FNYEAQ. The CDR3 consists of 15 residues. V was clipped by 5 bases and J by 0 bases; unmatched bases: 4. The CDR3 bases are TGTGCCAGCAGCCCGGGGACAGGGATGAACACTGAAGCTTTCTTT. Its protein is CASSPGTGMNTEAFF.

This chain connects TRBV30 to TRBJ1-2, with TRBD1 matching over 7 bases. Trimming at V came to 2 bases and at J to 6 bases, leaving 3 bases not matched to a gene. This CDR3 spans 12 amino acids. Per germline, CDR1 GTSNPN and CDR2 SVGIG (reference sequence). This chain's CDR3 is CAWSQQGHGYTF. The CDR3 DNA is TGTGCCTGGAGTCAACAGGGGCATGGCTACACCTTC.

The V and J genes are TRBV4-1 and TRBJ1-5; the D gene is possibly TRBD1 (5 bases). The V gene's germline CDR1 is MGHRA and CDR2 YSYEKL. The CDR3 extends over 15 amino acids. Trimming stripped 0 bases from V and 5 bases from J, with 11 bases between. The CDR3 DNA sequence: TGCGCCAGCAGCCAAGAGGGGCAATCGGATCAGCCCCAGCATTTT. Its translation is CASSQEGQSDQPQHF.

The chain couples TRBV28 to TRBJ1-1; 7 nucleotides match TRBD1. The ends lost 6 bases at V and 5 bases at J; junction bases unmatched: 9. Germline V gene sequence: CDR1 MDHEN, CDR2 SYDVKM. The CDR3 runs to 14 residues. DNA of the CDR3: TGTGCCAGCAGGACGACAGGGTTGGGGACTGAAGCTTTCTTT. Protein: CASRTTGLGTEAFF.

A note on this clone: At the DNA level, this CDR3 is encoded by other sequences in the same sample as well. This chain links TRBV6-5 with TRBJ1-6; possible D gene TRBD1, 6 bases. The germline gives CDR1 MNHEY, CDR2 SVGAGI. Trimming shortened V by 8 bases and J by 5 bases, and 10 bases separated the two germline ends. The CDR3 runs 13 residues. CDR3 DNA sequence: TGTGCCAGCCGACGGACAGATAATTCACCCCTCCACTTT. This codes for CASRRTDNSPLHF.

This clone showed up many times. In the same sample, other DNA sequences code for this CDR3. J is TRBJ2-5 and V is TRBV20-1; D is undetermined. This CDR3 comprises 9 residues. The V gene's germline CDR1 is DFQATT and CDR2 SNEGSKA (reference sequence). Between the trimmed V and J ends, which lost 5 bases and 5 bases, there was a span of 3 bases. CDR3 nucleotide sequence: TGCAGTGCTCCGGAGACCCAGTACTTC. Translation: CSAPETQYF.

Only one count was recorded for this clone. This chain uses TRBV5-1 with TRBJ2-1; a possible D gene is TRBD2 (5 bases). There are 14 residues in the CDR3. Germline V gene data show CDR1 as SGHRS and CDR2 as YFSETQ. The V end lost 4 bases, the J end lost 4 bases, and 12 bases lay between the germline ends. This chain's CDR3 is CASSPEGLYNEQFF. CDR3 nucleotide sequence: TGCGCCAGCAGCCCCGAGGGTCTATACAATGAGCAGTTCTTC.

The sample holds a few counts of this clone. This CDR3 reads CASSQETSGFPQFF. The CDR3 coding sequence is TGTGCCAGCAGCCAAGAAACTAGCGGGTTCCCGCAGTTCTTC. The chain links TRBV14 to TRBJ2-1; 9 positions match TRBD2. The CDR3 sequence is 14 residues long. Germline CDR1 reads SGHDN; CDR2 reads FVKESK. The V segment lost 0 bases and the J segment 12 bases; nucleotides outside the gene matches: 6.

The chain combines TRBV4-3 with TRBJ1-1; D not resolved. V was pared by 0 bases and J by 0 bases, with 11 bases between. Germline V lookup: CDR1 LGHNA, CDR2 YSLEER. There are 16 residues in the CDR3. DNA of the CDR3: TGCGCCAGCAGCCAAGATATGGGCAGCCTGAACACTGAAGCTTTCTTT. Protein: CASSQDMGSLNTEAFF.

The rearrangement joins TRBV4-1 to TRBJ1-4; TRBD1 aligns across 9 bases. The CDR3 extends over 15 amino acids. The germline CDR1 and CDR2 sequences are MGHRA and YSYEKL. J gave up 5 bases and V 3 bases, and 4 bases lay outside the gene matches. DNA for the CDR3: TGCGCCAGCAGCCAGACCGGGACAGGGAATGAAAAACTGTTTTTT. Translating it yields CASSQTGTGNEKLFF.

CDR3: CSGLGLAGDNEQFF. Here the CDR3 DNA reads TGCAGCGGCTTGGGACTAGCGGGAGACAATGAGCAGTTCTTC. This sequence joins TRBV29-1 and TRBJ2-1; 14 bases align to TRBD2. The CDR3 is made up of 14 amino acids. Germline CDR1 reads SQVTM; CDR2 reads ANQGSEA. With V trimmed by 7 bases and J by 5 bases, 4 bases remained unmatched.

This clone was recorded once. The chain combines TRBV29-1 with TRBJ1-2; D remains ambiguous. The V gene's germline CDR1 is SQVTM and CDR2 ANQGSEA. Deletions cut 4 bases from V and 4 bases from J, with 13 bases between. The CDR3 covers 13 residues. CDR3 coding DNA: TGCAGCGTTGCACAGAAGCTTAGCTATGGCTACACCTTC. Its protein product is CSVAQKLSYGYTF.

V gene TRBV7-2 combines with J gene TRBJ2-3; possibly TRBD2 for D (5 bases). The CDR3 contains 13 residues. Per germline, CDR1 SGHTA and CDR2 FQGNSA. Trimming stripped 5 bases from V and 9 bases from J, with 15 bases between. CDR3 coding DNA: TGTGCCAGCAGCCCCTCAACCGGGAAAACGCAGTATTTT. Encoded protein: CASSPSTGKTQYF.

In its sample, this clone was seen once. V gene TRBV27 combines with J gene TRBJ2-7; a weak D match, TRBD1 (5 bases). V was shortened by 1 base and J by 2 bases, with 18 bases between the two germline ends. This CDR3 is built from 17 residues. The germline V gene has CDR1 MNHEY and CDR2 SMNVEV (reference sequence). CDR3 sequence (DNA): TGTGCCAGCAGTTTATTTTCAGGTTGGCAGGGTACCTACGAGCAGTACTTC. Protein product: CASSLFSGWQGTYEQYF.

This chain connects TRBV18 to TRBJ2-1, with 15 bases fitting TRBD2. J gave up 7 bases and V 6 bases, and 10 bases lay outside the gene matches. Germline V CDR1 and CDR2: KGHSH, LQKENI. CDR3 length: 17 amino acids. CDR3 in amino acids: CASSPGLAGGMGNEQFF. The CDR3 coding sequence is TGTGCCAGCTCCCCCGGACTAGCGGGAGGGATGGGGAATGAGCAGTTCTTC.

The chain couples TRBV18 to TRBJ1-4, with TRBD1 as a possible D gene (5 bases). The V end was cut by 4 bases, the J end by 5 bases, with 14 bases between. Per germline, CDR1 KGHSH and CDR2 LQKENI. The CDR3 consists of 15 residues. The CDR3: CASSLSTDLNEKLFF. The CDR3 bases are TGTGCCAGCTCACTTTCGACAGACCTAAATGAAAAACTGTTTTTT.